This T cell receptor (beta chain) was captured by sequencing in a study of chemoradiotherapy in HPV16-positive cancers. Study at large: Functional T-cell assays on two HPV16-positive patients' cells defined candidate HPV-specific clones and common TCR motifs. Notes on the study in general: The functional HPV-specific definition rests on just a couple of HPV16-positive patients. Candidate HPV-specific clones and E7-related TCR motifs grew in tumor during treatment.

TCRdb's copy holds only in-frame clones and misses some; the assay was immunoSEQ multiplex PCR. The sample lists approximately 5,000 clones; more than 75% were seen once. In regard to this clone: Its specificity is not known.

The CDR3 covers 15 residues. The V segment lost 5 bases and the J segment 11 bases; nucleotides outside the gene matches: 16. CDR1 and CDR2 from the germline V gene are MNHEY and SMNVEV (reference sequence). The gene calls are TRBV27 and TRBJ2-7; 9 nucleotides agree with TRBD1. This sequence was found in a human donor with HPV-associated anogenital cancer. The material was tumor tissue, obtained from a patient who underwent chemoradiotherapy. The CDR3 loop is CASSPGNVQGAPKYF. CDR3 coding DNA: TGTGCCAGCAGTCCAGGAAATGTACAGGGGGCTCCTAAGTACTTC.